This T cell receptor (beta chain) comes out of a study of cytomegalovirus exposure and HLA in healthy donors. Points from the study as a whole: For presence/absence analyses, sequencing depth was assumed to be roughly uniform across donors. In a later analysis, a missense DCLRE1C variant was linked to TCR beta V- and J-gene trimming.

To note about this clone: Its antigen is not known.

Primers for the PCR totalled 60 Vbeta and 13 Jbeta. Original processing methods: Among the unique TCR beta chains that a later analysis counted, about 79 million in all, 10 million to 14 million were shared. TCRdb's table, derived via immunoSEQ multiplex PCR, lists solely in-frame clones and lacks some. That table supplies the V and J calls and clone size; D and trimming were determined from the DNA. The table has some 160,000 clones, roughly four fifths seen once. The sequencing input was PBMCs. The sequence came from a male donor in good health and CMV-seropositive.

In nucleotides, the CDR3 is TGTGCCAGCAGCTTAAGAGGGACAGGGAGCACAGATACGCAGTATTTT. Translated: CASSLRGTGSTDTQYF. The rearrangement uses TRBV11-2 and TRBJ2-3; 9 bases are a match to TRBD1. CDR1 SGHAT and CDR2 FQNNGV come from the germline V gene. CDR3 length: 16 residues. V lost 2 bases to trimming and J lost 0 bases; unmatched junction nucleotides: 3. The entire variable domain, with the rest obtained from reference TRBV11-2 and TRBJ2-3, is as follows: EAGVAQSPRYKIIEKRQSVAFWCNPISGHATLYWYQQILGQGPKLLIQFQNNGVVDDSQLPKDRFSAERLKGVDSTLKIQPAKLEDSAVYLCASSLRGTGSTDTQYFGPGTRLTVL.